This TCR beta chain stems from a study of blood T cell repertoires in COVID-19. Study-level information: The cDNA or gDNA used as material had been derived from T cells, B-cell-depleted T cells, or PBMCs.

A Seattle source enrolled patients during active infection and followed them longitudinally. Germline V gene lookup returns CDR1 MDHEN and CDR2 SYDVKM. V lost 7 bases and J 8 bases, leaving 15 bases between the germline ends. CDR3 length equals 13 residues. Per the study methods: Amplification from reference gene primers served as the basis for estimated nucleated cell counts. Using immunoSEQ multiplex PCR, the repertoire was profiled, and TCRdb retains in-frame clones only, with some absent. That table gives V, J and clone size, and the DNA gave D and trimming. Of 200,000 to 300,000 clones listed, approximately 92% are singletons.

The origin of this receptor is a person aged 18 to 35 with COVID-19, enrolled during active disease. The chain is built from TRBV28 and TRBJ2-1; weak D call: TRBD2 (6 bases). What was sequenced was peripheral blood. CDR3 nucleotide sequence: TGTGCCAGCAACGGGGGAGGCGTGGATGAGCAGTTCTTC. It encodes CASNGGGVDEQFF.